The text below deals with one T cell receptor (beta chain). Its specificity is not known. Time point reported: blood 2 weeks post-SBRT. As for treatment: 15 Gy SBRT to primary tumor, nephrectomy 4 weeks later. Serial blood draws occurred at baseline and 2 and 4 weeks post-SBRT. This entry belongs to a study of radiation and T cells in renal cell carcinoma. Study-wide background: Nephrectomy followed 15 Gy stereotactic body radiation by 4 weeks. Study-wide results and limits: In blood, top tumor clones expanded by 2 weeks, shrinking by 4.

The method was immunoSEQ multiplex PCR; TCRdb's version includes in-frame clones alone and lacks a portion of them. The table shows roughly 130,000 clones, with approximately 78% occurring only once. The CDR3 length is 14 residues. Germline-derived CDR1 and CDR2 are SNHLY and FYNNEI. V dropped 6 bases and J dropped 5; count of bases not matched to a gene: 2. The TCR sequence derives from a woman aged 55-70 years with renal cell carcinoma. The gene calls are TRBV2 and TRBJ2-1, with 12 bases fitting TRBD2. Sample: blood, taken from a patient whose treatment included radiotherapy and nephrectomy. The CDR3 region has the DNA TGTGCCAGCAGGAGGACTAGCGGGAACAATGAGCAGTTCTTC. Translation gives CASRRTSGNNEQFF.